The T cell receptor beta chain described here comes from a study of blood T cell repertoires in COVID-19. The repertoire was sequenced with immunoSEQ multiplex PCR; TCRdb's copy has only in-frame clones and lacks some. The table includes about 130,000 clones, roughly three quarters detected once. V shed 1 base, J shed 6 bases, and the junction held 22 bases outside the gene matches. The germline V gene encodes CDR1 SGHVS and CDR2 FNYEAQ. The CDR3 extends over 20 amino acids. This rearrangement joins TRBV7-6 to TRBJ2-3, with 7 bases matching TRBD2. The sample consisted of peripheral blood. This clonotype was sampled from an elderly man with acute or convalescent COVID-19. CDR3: CASSLGPEGATSPGWDTQYF. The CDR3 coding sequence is TGTGCCAGCAGCTTAGGTCCCGAGGGAGCGACTAGCCCAGGGTGGGATACGCAGTATTTT. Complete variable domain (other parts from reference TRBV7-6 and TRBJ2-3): GAGVSQSPRYKVTKRGQDVALRCDPISGHVSLYWYRQALGQGPEFLTYFNYEAQQDKSGLPNDRFSAERPEGSISTLTIQRTEQRDSAMYRCASSLGPEGATSPGWDTQYFGPGTRLTVL.